Described below is a single TCR beta chain sequence and its context. The data stem from a study of blood T cell repertoires in COVID-19. Data came from immunoSEQ multiplex PCR; TCRdb stores just in-frame clones and leaves some out. The sample has fewer than 250,000 clones, approximately 80% seen once. Germline CDR1 MDHEN, CDR2 SYDVKM. Trimming took off 6 bases at V and 3 bases at J, with 14 bases between the two ends. This CDR3 spans 15 amino acids. The rearrangement uses TRBV28 and TRBJ1-4, with a possible D match to TRBD1 (5 bases). Sequencing was performed on PBMCs or T cells enriched from blood (not recorded which). The sequence came from a woman aged 40 to 49 with acute COVID-19. The CDR3 DNA follows: TGTGCCAGCAGCCTCGATTACAGGTCTAATGAAAAACTGTTTTTT. Translation: CASSLDYRSNEKLFF.